The present entry profiles one T cell receptor (beta chain) with its context. Its antigen is not yet known. A clone one base away is much larger, so this may be a read error. This sample was taken from a study of blood T cells in healthy people across ages (dated by TCRdb to between 2014 and 2017). About the full investigation: In model experiments, template switching captured roughly one uniquely barcoded TCR beta cDNA molecule for every two T cells. Using deep sequencing normalized with unique cDNA molecular identifiers, the study measured how TCR beta repertoire diversity changes with age. Donors were grouped into four age groups: young (average roughly 17 years), middle-aged (39), aged (around 56) and long-lived (about 89). To avoid experimental bias, donors of different ages were distributed randomly across sequencing lanes. For two donors (one aged 18 to 29 and one aged 80 or older), the study analyzed two additional independent replicas of 1 million unique cDNA reads from the same blood draw. General conclusions and limits of the study: Estimates of total diversity based on one million sequenced T cells were regarded as lower bounds and as underestimates. Because donor CMV infection status was unknown, age-related changes in expanded clonotypes were potentially confounded. As age increased, observed TCR beta diversity per million T cells dropped in a roughly linear way, and a significant reduction was already evident by age around 41. Observed TCR beta diversity correlated strongly with the percentage of naive T cells measured by flow cytometry. Bulk unsorted PBMC profiling prevented conclusive comparison of naive and antigen-experienced compartments. Compared with the aged group, the long-lived group had more naive CD4+ T cells, fewer expanded clones and increased TCR diversity, a pattern suggesting age selection.

The donors were around 39 Caucasian individuals from Russia, aged roughly 6 to 90 years, who were systemically healthy. Each donor gave approximately 9.4 milliliters of peripheral blood, drawn into EDTA-treated Vacutainer tubes. Ficoll-Paque density-gradient centrifugation was used to isolate PBMCs, with at least 7 million per sample. Trizol reagent was used to extract total RNA from the PBMCs, yielding at least 6 micrograms per sample. For every donor, an aliquot of PBMCs went through flow cytometry to measure the percentages of naive CD45RAhigh/CD27high T cells. Including cysteine and phenylalanine, the CDR3 has 16 amino acids. Only the CDR3 DNA is retained, 48 bases long and in frame from the first base. Germline trimming: 4 bases from V, 2 bases from J; junction bases outside gene matches: 8. The germline V gene yields ENHRY for CDR1 and SYGVKD for CDR2. The library relied on 5' RACE. The reads were generated on an Illumina HiSeq 2500. A second PCR of about 6 to 11 cycles was performed with a sample-barcoded 5' primer and a J-beta primer mix. Each TCR beta cDNA molecule received a unique molecular identifier from a template-switch 5' adaptor carrying 12 random nucleotides. Each sample yielded at least 3 million CDR3-containing paired-end reads. First-strand cDNA synthesis was performed from all RNA using the Mint cDNA synthesis kit, with priming by a TRBC-specific oligonucleotide. After uracil-DNA glycosylase treatment, a first 18-cycle PCR used universal primers M1SS and BC2_uni_R on all cDNA. Turning to the authors' computational methods: For normalization, 1 million high-quality reads were randomly selected from each sample, with every read carrying a distinct molecular identifier. Instead of being binned into consensus sequences, reads that shared molecular identifiers were thrown out. MiTCR, set to a Q25 quality threshold and the strictest error-elimination algorithm, was used for CDR3 identification, clonotype clustering and error correction. Lower-bound total TCR beta diversity was estimated with a nonparametric unseen species model using Euler transformation. The raw public data were reprocessed by TCRdb itself: fastp quality trimming at Q25, MiXCR clonotype calling, in-frame beta chains only. Identical CDR3 proteins give one entry, which carries the most common genes and DNA. The V and J calls, along with clone size, are taken from TCRdb and not from the paper's own processing. Recorded for this sample are about 1.7 million distinct CDR3 sequences; about 30% of them occurred a single time. The ten biggest clones cover 7.7% of the sample.

The TCR was taken from a woman aged 25 to 39 in good health. The sequenced material came from blood. Rearrangement joined TRBV10-3 to TRBJ2-3, with 8 junctional bases fitting TRBD1. The CDR3 amino acid sequence is: CAISALTGGDTDTQYF. The bases are TGTGCCATCAGTGCCCTAACAGGGGGTGACACAGATACGCAGTATTTT.